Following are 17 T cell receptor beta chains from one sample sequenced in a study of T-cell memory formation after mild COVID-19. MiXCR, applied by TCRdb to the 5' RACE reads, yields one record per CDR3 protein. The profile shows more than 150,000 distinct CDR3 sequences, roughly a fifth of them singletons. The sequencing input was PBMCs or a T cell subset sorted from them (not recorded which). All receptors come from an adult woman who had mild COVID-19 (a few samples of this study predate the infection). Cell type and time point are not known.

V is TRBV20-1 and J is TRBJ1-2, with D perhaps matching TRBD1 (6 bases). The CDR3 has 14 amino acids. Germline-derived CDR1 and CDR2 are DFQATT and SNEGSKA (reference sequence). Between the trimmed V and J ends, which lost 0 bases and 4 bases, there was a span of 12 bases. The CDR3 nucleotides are TGCAGTGCTAGAGATCGGACAGCAGTCTATGGCTACACCTTC. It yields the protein CSARDRTAVYGYTF.

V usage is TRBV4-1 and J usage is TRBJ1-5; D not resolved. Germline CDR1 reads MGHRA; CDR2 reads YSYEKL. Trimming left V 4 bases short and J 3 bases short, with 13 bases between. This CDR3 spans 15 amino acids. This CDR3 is CASSPPDYANQPQHF. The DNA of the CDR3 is TGCGCCAGCAGCCCCCCGGATTATGCCAATCAGCCCCAGCATTTT.

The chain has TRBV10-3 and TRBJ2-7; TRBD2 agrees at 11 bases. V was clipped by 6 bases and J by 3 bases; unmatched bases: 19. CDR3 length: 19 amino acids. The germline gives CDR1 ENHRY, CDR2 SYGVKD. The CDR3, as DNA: TGTGCCATCAGCCCTTCGGGGACTAGCGGAACCCAAGGTCTCTACGAGCAGTACTTC. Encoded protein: CAISPSGTSGTQGLYEQYF.

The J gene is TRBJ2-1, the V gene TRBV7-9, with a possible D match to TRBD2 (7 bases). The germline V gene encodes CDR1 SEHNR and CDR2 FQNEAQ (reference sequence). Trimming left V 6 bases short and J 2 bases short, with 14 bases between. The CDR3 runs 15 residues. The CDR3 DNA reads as TGTGCCAGCAGTTTGGGGGGGCCCCCCTACAATGAGCAGTTCTTC. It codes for CASSLGGPPYNEQFF. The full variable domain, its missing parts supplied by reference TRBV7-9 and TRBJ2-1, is DTGVSQNPRHKITKRGQNVTFRCDPISEHNRLYWYRQTLGQGPEFLTYFQNEAQLEKSRLLSDRFSAERPKGSFSTLEIQRTEQGDSAMYLCASSLGGPPYNEQFFGPGTRLTVL.

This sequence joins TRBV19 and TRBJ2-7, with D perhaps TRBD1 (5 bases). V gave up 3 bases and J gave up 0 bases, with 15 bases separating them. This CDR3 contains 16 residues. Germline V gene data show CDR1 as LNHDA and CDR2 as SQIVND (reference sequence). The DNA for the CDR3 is TGTGCCAGTAGTATTTGGGGCAGGGTAAGCTCCTACGAGCAGTACTTC. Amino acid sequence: CASSIWGRVSSYEQYF.

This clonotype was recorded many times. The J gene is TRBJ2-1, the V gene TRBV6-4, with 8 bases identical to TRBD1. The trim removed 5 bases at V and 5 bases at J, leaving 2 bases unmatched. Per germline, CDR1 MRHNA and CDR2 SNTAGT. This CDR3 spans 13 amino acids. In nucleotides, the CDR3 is TGTGCCAGCAGTAGGGACAGGCACAATGAGCAGTTCTTC. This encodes CASSRDRHNEQFF.

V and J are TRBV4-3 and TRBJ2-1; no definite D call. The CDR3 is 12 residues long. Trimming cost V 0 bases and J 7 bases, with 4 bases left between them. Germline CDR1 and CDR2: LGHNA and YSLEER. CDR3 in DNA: TGCGCCAGCAGCCAAGATGGGAATGAGCAGTTCTTC. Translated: CASSQDGNEQFF.

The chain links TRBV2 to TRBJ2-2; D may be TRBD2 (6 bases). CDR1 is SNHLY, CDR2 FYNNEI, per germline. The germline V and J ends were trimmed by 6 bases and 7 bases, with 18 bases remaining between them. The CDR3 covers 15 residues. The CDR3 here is CASSDGVSAGGELFF. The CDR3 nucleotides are TGTGCCAGCAGCGATGGTGTCTCAGCGGGCGGGGAGCTGTTTTTT.

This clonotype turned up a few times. The DNA of the CDR3 is TGCGCCAGCAGCCAGGACCCGCCCGTTAGCTCCTACAATGAGCAGTTCTTC. This encodes CASSQDPPVSSYNEQFF. The chain joins TRBV5-1 to TRBJ2-1; no firm D call. Germline assignment: CDR1 SGHRS and CDR2 YFSETQ. The CDR3 loop spans 17 amino acids. The V and J ends lost 4 bases and 0 bases respectively, with 17 bases between them.

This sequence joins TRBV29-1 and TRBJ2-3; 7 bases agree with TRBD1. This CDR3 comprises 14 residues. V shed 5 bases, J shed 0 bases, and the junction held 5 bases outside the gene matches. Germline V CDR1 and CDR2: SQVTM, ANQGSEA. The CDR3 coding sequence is TGCAGCGTTAAACAGGGGTTTAGCACAGATACGCAGTATTTT. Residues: CSVKQGFSTDTQYF.

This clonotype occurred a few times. The CDR3 sequence: CASSPSLGTATYEQYF. DNA for the CDR3: TGTGCCAGCAGCCCGTCCCTCGGGACAGCGACCTACGAGCAGTACTTC. The rearrangement links TRBV4-2 to TRBJ2-7, with TRBD1 matching over 7 bases. The CDR3 is 16 amino acids. Germline CDR1 is LGHNA and CDR2 is YNFKEQ. With 4 bases clipped from V and 2 bases from J, the junction kept 11 bases outside the gene matches.

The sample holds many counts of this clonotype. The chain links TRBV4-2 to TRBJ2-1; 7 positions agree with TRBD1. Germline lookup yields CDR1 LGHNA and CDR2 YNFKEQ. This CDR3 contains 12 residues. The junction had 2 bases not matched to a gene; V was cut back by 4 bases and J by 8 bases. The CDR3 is CASSPTGDEQFF. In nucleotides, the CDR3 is TGTGCCAGCAGCCCCACAGGGGATGAGCAGTTCTTC.

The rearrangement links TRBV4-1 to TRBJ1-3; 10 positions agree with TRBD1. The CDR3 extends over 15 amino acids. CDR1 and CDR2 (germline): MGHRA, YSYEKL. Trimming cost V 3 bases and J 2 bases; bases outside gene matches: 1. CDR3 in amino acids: CASSQGTGAGNTIYF. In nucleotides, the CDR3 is TGCGCCAGCAGCCAGGGGACAGGGGCTGGAAACACCATATATTTT.

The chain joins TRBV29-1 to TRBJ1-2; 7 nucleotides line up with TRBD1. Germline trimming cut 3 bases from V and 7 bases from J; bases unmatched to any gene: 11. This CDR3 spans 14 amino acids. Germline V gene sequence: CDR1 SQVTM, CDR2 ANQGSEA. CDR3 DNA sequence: TGCAGCGTTGACGCCGGGAAAGGGGGCAGTGGCTACACCTTC. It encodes CSVDAGKGGSGYTF.

CDR3 sequence (DNA): TGTGCCAGCAGCTTCCTAGCGGGGGGCCAAGAGACCCAGTACTTC. Translation gives CASSFLAGGQETQYF. This chain joins TRBV7-2 and TRBJ2-5, with 11 bases that match TRBD2. This CDR3 comprises 15 residues. Germline CDR1 reads SGHTA; CDR2 reads FQGNSA. With 3 bases clipped from V and 1 base from J, the junction kept 1 base outside the gene matches.

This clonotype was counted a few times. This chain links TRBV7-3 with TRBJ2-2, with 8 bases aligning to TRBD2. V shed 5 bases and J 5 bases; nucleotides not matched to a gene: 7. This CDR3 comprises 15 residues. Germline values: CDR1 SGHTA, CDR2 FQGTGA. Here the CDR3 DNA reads TGTGCCAGCAGCCCGAGGGGCGGGGGGACCGGGGAGCTGTTTTTT. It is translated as CASSPRGGGTGELFF.

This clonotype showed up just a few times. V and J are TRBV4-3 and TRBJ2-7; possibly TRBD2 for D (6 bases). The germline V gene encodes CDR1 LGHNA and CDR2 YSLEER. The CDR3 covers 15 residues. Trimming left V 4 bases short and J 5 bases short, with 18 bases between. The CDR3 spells CASSPVRASGDEQYF. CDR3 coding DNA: TGCGCCAGCAGCCCAGTGAGGGCCTCGGGGGACGAGCAGTACTTC.